This TCR beta chain was sequenced for a study of T cell repertoires in cytomegalovirus infection. Study overall: Both CMV infection and a matching HLA type were indicated by public TCR beta signatures.

Germline trimming cut 2 bases from V and 3 bases from J; bases unmatched to any gene: 9. The CDR3 consists of 17 residues. Germline CDR1 reads MNHEY; CDR2 reads SVGEGT. Study-wide results and caveats: Cumulative public TCR beta family frequency identified CMV carriers with the relevant HLA. Predominance within the ex vivo response was attributable to HLA-C-restricted CMV-specific TCR beta clonotypes.

As to this clonotype: Its antigen is still unknown.

TCRdb fed the reads into MiXCR, producing one record per CDR3 protein. The repertoire holds 160,000 or so distinct CDR3 sequences, around a quarter seen once, with around 9.9% in the top ten. The receptor was derived from a human donor in good health (CMV status not recorded). Some clones in this sample may be carry-over from other donors' samples. Sequenced input: PBMCs. This chain links TRBV6-2 or TRBV6-3 with TRBJ2-1; 8 bases are a match to TRBD2. CDR3 protein: CASSYPPTSGVYNEQFF. Here the CDR3 DNA reads TGTGCCAGCAGTTACCCCCCCACTAGCGGAGTCTACAATGAGCAGTTCTTC.